The TCR beta chain described here comes from a study of shared clonotypes between healthy human individuals. General study results and limits: Naive subsets generally exceeded memory subsets in estimated richness.

This CDR3 contains 14 residues. Germline V gives CDR1 SGDLS, CDR2 YYNGEE. V was clipped by 4 bases and J by 7 bases, with 17 bases between them. The authors divided CD4+ cells into CD45RA+ naive and CD45RA-negative memory subsets. Remarks on this clone: What it binds is unknown.

Method: immunoSEQ multiplex PCR; TCRdb's copy keeps in-frame clones and lacks some. This table holds about 1.1 million clones, roughly 77% found once. Sequencing input: memory CD4+ T cells from PBMCs. Subset indicated: CD45RA-negative fraction. This chain connects TRBV9 to TRBJ1-2; D is uncertain. The clonotype comes from a man aged 18 to 35 in good health. Some clones in this sample may be carry-over from other donors' samples. CDR3 amino acids: CASSLSGIWGGYTF. CDR3 nucleotides: TGTGCCAGCAGCCTATCCGGGATCTGGGGTGGCTACACCTTC.